This T cell receptor (beta chain) came from a study of T cell changes during pregnancy in multiple sclerosis. Germline CDR1 reads SGHRS; CDR2 reads YFSETQ. With V trimmed by 0 bases and J by 4 bases, 6 bases remained unmatched. There are 17 residues in the CDR3. Assay used: immunoSEQ multiplex PCR; TCRdb lists only in-frame clones, some missing. The profile shows approximately 30,000 clones, around 89% of them singletons. The receptor's source is a female donor with multiple sclerosis, enrolled in a pregnancy study. The rearrangement joins TRBV5-1 to TRBJ2-3, with 12 bases identical to TRBD2. The starting material was CD8+ T cells from peripheral blood mononuclear cells, obtained in the third trimester of pregnancy. CDR3 in DNA: TGCGCCAGCAGCTTGGACGGACTAGCGGGATTCGCAGATACGCAGTATTTT. Translation gives CASSLDGLAGFADTQYF. Together with reference TRBV5-1 and TRBJ2-3, the CDR3 gives the full variable domain: KAGVTQTPRYLIKTRGQQVTLSCSPISGHRSVSWYQQTPGQGLQFLFEYFSETQRNKGNFPGRFSGRQFSNSRSEMNVSTLELGDSALYLCASSLDGLAGFADTQYFGPGTRLTVL.